This passage covers 30 T cell receptor beta chains from one sample sequenced in a study of regulatory T cells in long-lasting Graves disease. Researchers made TCR beta libraries by using iRepertoire HTBI primers and running Arm-PCR on CDR3 regions. MiXCR, run by TCRdb on the multiplex PCR reads, gives a single entry per CDR3 protein. Of more than 450,000 distinct CDR3 sequences in the sample, 15% to 20% are singletons; the top ten hold more than 10%. The time point here: newly diagnosed GD, antithyroid drugs for less than 3 months. The TCR library was prepared using RNA isolated from PBMCs. Separately, the same data were catalogued under a study of T cells in Graves' hyperthyroidism and ophthalmopathy.

The sequences come from peripheral blood mononuclear cells (PBMCs), collected at new diagnosis, from a patient treated with antithyroid drugs. The receptors originated from a man aged 35-49 years with Graves disease.

This chain links TRBV20-1 with TRBJ2-2; D is perhaps TRBD1 (6 bases). Per germline, CDR1 DFQATT and CDR2 SNEGSKA (reference sequence). CDR3 size: 16 residues. Trimming removed 5 bases from V and 2 bases from J, with 18 bases in between. The CDR3 DNA reads as TGCAGTGCTGGGGCCCCGGGACACCCAAACACCGGGGAGCTGTTTTTT. Translated, it gives CSAGAPGHPNTGELFF.

This clonotype was recorded at least ten times. This chain joins TRBV20-1 and TRBJ2-5; 7 bases fit TRBD1. The germline CDR1 and CDR2 sequences are DFQATT and SNEGSKA (reference sequence). After removal of 3 bases from V and 4 bases from J, the junction contained 8 bases not matched to a gene. The CDR3 extends over 14 amino acids. In DNA form, the CDR3 reads TGCAGTGCTAGTAGGCCAGGGGGTACAGAGACCCAGTACTTC. Encoded protein: CSASRPGGTETQYF.

In its sample, this clonotype was seen many times. This sequence joins TRBV27 and TRBJ2-1; D possibly corresponds to TRBD2 (5 bases). Germline CDR1 is MNHEY and CDR2 is SMNVEV (reference sequence). The CDR3 covers 13 residues. V lost 0 bases and J 9 bases, leaving 9 bases between the germline ends. The CDR3 loop is CASSLSLGGEQFF. The CDR3, as DNA: TGTGCCAGCAGTTTATCCTTAGGAGGTGAGCAGTTCTTC.

The chain joins TRBV29-1 to TRBJ2-2; D not certain. V was pared by 4 bases and J by 4 bases, with 13 bases between. CDR3 length: 14 residues. CDR1 is SQVTM and CDR2 is ANQGSEA in the germline V gene. The CDR3 loop reads CSVGSGLGTGELFF. The DNA for the CDR3 is TGCAGCGTTGGGTCTGGCCTCGGCACCGGGGAGCTGTTTTTT.

This clonotype turned up a few times. The gene calls are TRBV30 and TRBJ1-5; 7 bases match TRBD1. The V segment lost 2 bases and the J segment 4 bases; nucleotides outside the gene matches: 5. Germline CDR1 GTSNPN, CDR2 SVGIG (reference sequence). This CDR3 region has 14 residues. The CDR3 region has the DNA TGTGCCTGGAGTTGGAGGGGGCGGAATCAGCCCCAGCATTTT. Translated: CAWSWRGRNQPQHF.

This clonotype was seen ten or more times. The chain is built from TRBV28 and TRBJ2-7; TRBD2 agrees at 8 bases. V dropped 6 bases and J dropped 1; count of bases not matched to a gene: 14. Germline CDR1 reads MDHEN; CDR2 reads SYDVKM. This CDR3 region has 17 residues. The CDR3 is CASRSPAGTRGSYEQYF. The CDR3 region has the DNA TGTGCCAGCAGATCTCCCGCGGGGACTAGGGGTTCCTACGAGCAGTACTTC. The variable domain in full, with the rest retrieved from reference TRBV28 and TRBJ2-7, is DVKVTQSSRYLVKRTGEKVFLECVQDMDHENMFWYRQDPGLGLRLIYFSYDVKMKEKGDIPEGYSVSREKKERFSLILESASTNQTSMYLCASRSPAGTRGSYEQYFGPGTRLTVT.

This clonotype was detected only a few times. The chain joins TRBV12-3 or TRBV12-4 to TRBJ2-1, with D hard to call. With 3 bases removed from V and 5 bases from J, the gap between germline ends came to 14 bases. This CDR3 comprises 15 residues. In DNA, the CDR3 is TGTGCCAGCAGTTTCCCCCGGGTGGGAAACAATGAGCAGTTCTTC. As protein: CASSFPRVGNNEQFF.

In nucleotides, the CDR3 is TGCAGCGCCAGGTCGGACTATTCTGGAAACACCATATATTTT. It translates to CSARSDYSGNTIYF. The chain couples TRBV29-1 to TRBJ1-3, with unresolved D. There are 14 residues in the CDR3. CDR1 and CDR2 from the germline V gene are SQVTM and ANQGSEA. V lost 7 bases and J 1 base, leaving 14 bases between the germline ends.

At least ten counts were recorded for this clonotype. The V gene is TRBV28, the J gene TRBJ1-4; the D is unclear. The V gene lost 7 bases and the J gene lost 8 bases, with 11 bases spanning the gap. CDR3 length equals 12 residues. Germline V gives CDR1 MDHEN, CDR2 SYDVKM. CDR3 in DNA: TGTGCCAGCACCCTAGAGTTCGAAAAACTGTTTTTT. Protein: CASTLEFEKLFF.

This clonotype was detected a few times. The genes are TRBV6-1 and TRBJ2-1; TRBD2 agrees at 9 bases. The junction had 5 bases not matched to a gene; V was cut back by 4 bases and J by 4 bases. Germline CDR1 and CDR2: MNHNS and SASEGT. The CDR3 is 15 amino acids. In nucleotides, the CDR3 is TGTGCCAGCAGTGCGCGGGAGGGCCGGTACAATGAGCAGTTCTTC. Protein: CASSAREGRYNEQFF.

The chain couples TRBV5-5 to TRBJ2-2; 13 bases line up with TRBD2. J gave up 5 bases and V 3 bases, and 10 bases lay outside the gene matches. Looked up from germline, CDR1 is SGHKS and CDR2 is YYEKEE (reference sequence). The CDR3 loop spans 18 amino acids. The CDR3 coding sequence is TGTGCCAGCAGCTCCTTGAGACTAGCGGGAGGCGGGACCGGGGAGCTGTTTTTT. It yields the protein CASSSLRLAGGGTGELFF.

This clonotype showed up many times. The chain recombines TRBV20-1 with TRBJ2-3; unclear D gene. The CDR3 sequence is 13 residues long. Germline V gene sequence: CDR1 DFQATT, CDR2 SNEGSKA (reference sequence). V was clipped by 7 bases and J by 1 base, with 12 bases between them. CDR3 coding DNA: TGCAGTGTCCCCGGAATAGGCACAGATACGCAGTATTTT. It codes for CSVPGIGTDTQYF.

This clonotype was seen a few times. The chain has TRBV10-3 and TRBJ1-4; the D is unclear. V gave up 11 bases and J gave up 0 bases, with 16 bases separating them. This CDR3 is built from 15 residues. Germline CDR1 and CDR2: ENHRY and SYGVKD. CDR3 residues: CAGYGFLATNEKLFF. The DNA of the CDR3 is TGTGCCGGGTACGGCTTCCTAGCAACTAATGAAAAACTGTTTTTT.

This clonotype has a count of ten or more. The chain couples TRBV6-1 to TRBJ1-5; D is undetermined. The CDR3 loop spans 14 amino acids. Germline V lookup: CDR1 MNHNS, CDR2 SASEGT. V shed 6 bases and J shed 3 bases, with 12 bases lying between them. The CDR3 reads CASSPDTDNQPQHF. The CDR3 DNA reads as TGTGCCAGCAGCCCTGACACTGACAATCAGCCCCAGCATTTT.

This clonotype was observed a few times. V gene TRBV6-1 combines with J gene TRBJ2-1; 7 bases align to TRBD2. Germline V CDR1 and CDR2: MNHNS, SASEGT. The V gene end was trimmed by 6 bases and the J gene end by 7 bases; junction bases not matched to a gene: 6. The CDR3 has 13 residues. CDR3 residues: CASSKREGNEQFF. CDR3 in DNA: TGTGCCAGCAGCAAGCGGGAAGGGAATGAGCAGTTCTTC.

This clonotype was detected ten times or more. The chain carries TRBV20-1 and TRBJ2-3; 8 bases map to TRBD1. V lost 4 bases and J lost 6; bases outside the gene matches: 12. This CDR3 has 15 amino acids. Germline-derived CDR1 and CDR2 are DFQATT and SNEGSKA (reference sequence). The CDR3 reads CSAKLRTGSSDTQYF. Here the CDR3 DNA reads TGCAGTGCTAAATTGCGGACAGGGAGTTCGGATACGCAGTATTTT.

This clonotype was seen at least ten times. V is TRBV7-3 and J is TRBJ2-7; no definite D call. This CDR3 spans 15 amino acids. Germline values: CDR1 SGHTA, CDR2 FQGTGA. The V gene lost 2 bases and the J gene lost 2 bases, with 13 bases spanning the gap. CDR3 DNA sequence: TGTGCCAGCAGCTTACTTCCTGGCGGAGCCTACGAGCAGTACTTC. It encodes CASSLLPGGAYEQYF.

The sample holds a few counts of this clonotype. The chain is built from TRBV18 and TRBJ2-1, with 9 bases that match TRBD2. The CDR3 is 15 residues long. Germline CDR1 KGHSH, CDR2 LQKENI. Germline trimming cut 4 bases from V and 9 bases from J; bases unmatched to any gene: 10. The CDR3 DNA reads TGTGCCAGCTCACAACTGGTAGCGGGAGAGCTTGAGCAGTTCTTC. Its translation is CASSQLVAGELEQFF.

This clonotype was recorded many times. The V and J genes are TRBV3-1 and TRBJ2-1; 8 nucleotides agree with TRBD1. This CDR3 is built from 17 residues. Germline V gene data show CDR1 as LGHDT and CDR2 as YNNKEL (reference sequence). V lost 2 bases and J lost 5; bases outside the gene matches: 11. The DNA for the CDR3 is TGTGCCAGCAGCCAACGAACCGGGACAGGAGAAAACAATGAGCAGTTCTTC. This codes for CASSQRTGTGENNEQFF.

The table lists this clonotype with a count of one. A far larger clone is only one base removed, so a read error is likely. The chain recombines TRBV2 with TRBJ2-3, with a weak D call TRBD1 (6 bases). The DNA end is more similar to TRBJ2-7, so the J call may be wrong. Germline V gene sequence: CDR1 SNHLY, CDR2 FYNNEI. This CDR3 has 14 amino acids. CDR3 in amino acids: CVSSVRTGQYEQYF. CDR3 coding DNA: TGTGTCAGCAGTGTGAGAACAGGACAGTACGAGCAGTACTTC.

This chain joins TRBV20-1 and TRBJ2-3; 9 positions match TRBD2. The CDR3 spans 17 residues. J was trimmed by 6 bases and V by 0 bases; bases with no gene match: 13. The germline V gene has CDR1 DFQATT and CDR2 SNEGSKA (reference sequence). This chain's CDR3 is CSARDPATTSGGDTQYF. For the CDR3, the DNA is TGCAGTGCTAGAGATCCTGCCACGACTAGCGGAGGGGATACGCAGTATTTT.

Many counts were recorded for this clonotype. This rearrangement joins TRBV30 to TRBJ1-5, with a tentative D call TRBD1 (6 bases). CDR3 size: 13 residues. The germline V gene encodes CDR1 GTSNPN and CDR2 SVGIG (reference sequence). Trimming stripped 5 bases from V and 5 bases from J, with 13 bases between. This chain's CDR3 is CAWCKRGDQPQHF. The CDR3 DNA follows: TGTGCCTGGTGCAAGAGGGGGGATCAGCCCCAGCATTTT.

Ten or more counts support this clonotype. The chain employs TRBV2 and TRBJ2-3, with D possibly TRBD2 on 6 matching bases. CDR1 and CDR2 from the germline V gene are SNHLY and FYNNEI. This CDR3 comprises 14 residues. The V and J ends lost 8 bases and 1 base respectively, with 13 bases between them. The CDR3 loop reads CASRRETGTDTQYF. The CDR3 bases are TGTGCCAGCCGTCGGGAGACTGGCACAGATACGCAGTATTTT.

Many counts were recorded for this clonotype. The chain joins TRBV28 to TRBJ2-2, with TRBD1 as a possible D gene (5 bases). CDR1 and CDR2 (germline): MDHEN, SYDVKM. Trimming left V 4 bases short and J 4 bases short, with 13 bases between. CDR3 size: 15 residues. CDR3 in amino acids: CASSSPGQSTGELFF. CDR3 nucleotide sequence: TGTGCCAGCAGTTCACCTGGACAAAGCACCGGGGAGCTGTTTTTT.

The chain has TRBV3-1 and TRBJ2-4, with D unresolved. This CDR3 is built from 15 residues. Germline-derived CDR1 and CDR2 are LGHDT and YNNKEL (reference sequence). Trimming pared 1 base from V and 3 bases from J, leaving 10 bases between. CDR3 loop: CASSQVAGIKNIQYF. The CDR3 DNA reads TGTGCCAGCAGCCAAGTAGCAGGTATCAAAAACATTCAGTACTTC.

This clonotype was observed a few times. This chain uses TRBV12-5 with TRBJ2-7; 7 nucleotides match TRBD1. The V gene's germline CDR1 is LGHNT and CDR2 FRNRAP. The CDR3 is 15 amino acids. V was pared by 5 bases and J by 0 bases, with 7 bases of the junction left unmatched. DNA for the CDR3: TGTGCTAGTGGTCAAGAACAGGGGAGCTCCTACGAGCAGTACTTC. This translates into CASGQEQGSSYEQYF.

V usage is TRBV6-5 and J usage is TRBJ2-5; the D is unclear. This CDR3 spans 13 amino acids. The V gene lost 0 bases and the J gene lost 13 bases, with 15 bases spanning the gap. The V gene's germline CDR1 is MNHEY and CDR2 SVGAGI. The CDR3 spells CASSYSIGRRMYF. The CDR3 DNA sequence: TGTGCCAGCAGTTACTCGATAGGCCGACGTATGTACTTC.

The gene calls are TRBV6-9 and TRBJ1-5, with 8 bases lining up with TRBD1. CDR1 and CDR2 from the germline V gene are MNHGY and SVAAGI. J gave up 1 base and V 3 bases, and 2 bases lay outside the gene matches. CDR3 length: 15 amino acids. CDR3 bases: TGTGCCAGCAGTTACGGGGACAGGAGCAATCAGCCCCAGCATTTT. Amino acids: CASSYGDRSNQPQHF.

This clonotype has a count of ten or more. The chain uses TRBV7-2 and TRBJ2-3; 10 nucleotides match TRBD1. The ends lost 5 bases at V and 3 bases at J; junction bases unmatched: 2. Germline V gene lookup returns CDR1 SGHTA and CDR2 FQGNSA. The CDR3 length is 14 residues. The CDR3 sequence: CASSRDRGTDTQYF. CDR3 bases: TGTGCCAGCAGCCGGGACAGGGGAACAGATACGCAGTATTTT. The full variable domain, completed using reference TRBV7-2 and TRBJ2-3, is GAGVSQSPSNKVTEKGKDVELRCDPISGHTALYWYRQSLGQGLEFLIYFQGNSAPDKSGLPSDRFSAERTGGSVSTLTIQRTQQEDSAVYLCASSRDRGTDTQYFGPGTRLTVL.

Only one count was recorded for this clonotype. The chain couples TRBV11-2 to TRBJ2-4; possible D gene TRBD2, 7 bases. Germline values: CDR1 SGHAT, CDR2 FQNNGV. This CDR3 is 16 amino acids long. The ends were cut back, 5 bases at V and 6 bases at J, with 20 bases in the middle. CDR3 residues: CASSRGGGVGVNIQYF. CDR3 sequence (DNA): TGTGCCAGCAGCAGAGGAGGGGGGGTGGGGGTAAACATTCAGTACTTC.